These 27 T cell receptor beta chains share one sample of origin, sequenced in a study of CD8 T cells in ankylosing spondylitis. TCRdb re-derived calls from the 5' RACE reads in MiXCR, one entry per CDR3 protein. The table has fewer than 200,000 distinct CDR3 sequences, 8.5% to 10% seen once. The specimen was blood, either unsorted or a sorted T cell fraction (not recorded which). Source of these receptors: a female donor with ankylosing spondylitis or in good health (not recorded which).

This clonotype occurred a few times. V and J are TRBV28 and TRBJ2-5; D is ambiguous. The CDR3 covers 14 residues. Looked up from germline, CDR1 is MDHEN and CDR2 is SYDVKM. Trimming pared 5 bases from V and 0 bases from J, leaving 10 bases between. The CDR3 protein is CASSADDYQETQYF. The CDR3 DNA reads TGTGCCAGCAGTGCCGACGATTACCAAGAGACCCAGTACTTC.

The sample holds a few counts of this clonotype. CDR3 nucleotides: TGTGCCAGCAGTTTGACTGAAAGCTCCTACAATGAGCAGTTCTTC. It codes for CASSLTESSYNEQFF. The genes are TRBV28 and TRBJ2-1; D unresolved. The CDR3 spans 15 residues. Germline V lookup: CDR1 MDHEN, CDR2 SYDVKM. Trimming pared 3 bases from V and 0 bases from J, leaving 9 bases between.

This clonotype has ten or more counts. The CDR3 region is CASSHGQGGMNTEAFF. The CDR3 nucleotides are TGTGCCAGCAGCCACGGACAGGGGGGGATGAACACTGAAGCTTTCTTT. V gene TRBV11-2 combines with J gene TRBJ1-1; 10 nucleotides match TRBD1. Germline values: CDR1 SGHAT, CDR2 FQNNGV. The CDR3 totals 16 residues. Germline trimming cut 5 bases from V and 0 bases from J; bases unmatched to any gene: 6.

This clonotype has more than one count but fewer than ten. The V call is TRBV19, the J call TRBJ2-1; the match to TRBD2 covers 12 bases. Germline CDR1 LNHDA, CDR2 SQIVND (reference sequence). The CDR3 spans 17 residues. Trimming removed 6 bases from V and 0 bases from J; junction bases left unmatched: 6. The CDR3 loop is CASRELAGGNSYNEQFF. CDR3 in DNA: TGTGCCAGTAGGGAGCTAGCGGGAGGGAACTCCTACAATGAGCAGTTCTTC.

The rearrangement links TRBV11-3 to TRBJ2-7; D is perhaps TRBD2 (6 bases). Trimming stripped 5 bases from V and 6 bases from J, with 14 bases between. There are 13 residues in the CDR3. The germline V gene encodes CDR1 SGHNT and CDR2 YENEEA. CDR3 sequence (DNA): TGTGCCAGCAGCCGGGGACTCTCAGGCGAGCAGTACTTC. Residues: CASSRGLSGEQYF. Combining the CDR3 with reference TRBV11-3 and TRBJ2-7 gives the whole variable domain EAGVVQSPRYKIIEKKQPVAFWCNPISGHNTLYWYLQNLGQGPELLIRYENEEAVDDSQLPKDRFSAERLKGVDSTLKIQPAELGDSAVYLCASSRGLSGEQYFGPGTRLTVT.

This clonotype came up a few times. The chain has TRBV18 and TRBJ1-2; D gene uncertain. Germline V CDR1 and CDR2: KGHSH, LQKENI. The CDR3 runs 12 residues. Trimming removed 10 bases from V and 6 bases from J, with 15 bases in between. The CDR3 nucleotides read TGTGCCACCGCGGCGGGAGAAGATGGCTACACCTTC. Its protein is CATAAGEDGYTF.

This clonotype was counted a few times. A read error may produce the germline difference seen at one junction end. J is TRBJ2-7 and V is TRBV2, with D possibly called TRBD1 or TRBD2 (6 bases each). This CDR3 spans 14 amino acids. Germline CDR1 and CDR2: SNHLY and FYNNEI. CDR3 amino acids: CASREGGTPYEQYF. In DNA, the CDR3 is TGTGCCAGCAGAGAAGGGGGGACTCCCTACGAGCAGTACTTC.

This clonotype showed up just a few times. The chain recombines TRBV5-4 with TRBJ2-1; 16 bases fit TRBD2. Per germline, CDR1 SGHNT and CDR2 YYREEE (reference sequence). The CDR3 covers 21 residues. V lost 3 bases and J lost 3; bases outside the gene matches: 15. The CDR3 reads CASSSWEPGLAGGVHYNEQFF. In DNA, the CDR3 is TGTGCCAGCAGCTCCTGGGAACCGGGACTAGCGGGAGGGGTGCACTACAATGAGCAGTTCTTC.

This chain links TRBV2 with TRBJ2-7; the D is unclear. CDR1 SNHLY and CDR2 FYNNEI come from the germline V gene. The length of the CDR3 is 13 residues. The ends were cut back, 2 bases at V and 5 bases at J, with 10 bases in the middle. The CDR3 loop reads CASSELGSHEQYF. The CDR3 nucleotides are TGTGCCAGCAGTGAACTGGGGTCCCACGAGCAGTACTTC.

The sample holds a few counts of this clonotype. The gene calls are TRBV7-3 and TRBJ2-3; D could derive from TRBD1 or TRBD2 (6 bases each). V shed 1 base and J shed 8 bases, with 7 bases lying between them. The CDR3 extends over 12 amino acids. Germline-derived CDR1 and CDR2 are SGHTA and FQGTGA. CDR3 residues: CASSLKGGTQYF. CDR3 DNA: TGTGCCAGCAGCTTAAAGGGGGGTACGCAGTATTTT.

This clonotype was seen at least ten times. The chain employs TRBV4-3 and TRBJ2-7, with D possibly TRBD2 on 6 matching bases. Germline V gives CDR1 LGHNA, CDR2 YSLEER. The germline V and J ends were trimmed by 1 base and 4 bases, with 8 bases remaining between them. The CDR3 has 13 amino acids. In nucleotides, the CDR3 is TGCGCCAGCAGCCAAGGTCGGGAGTACGAGCAGTACTTC. Encoded protein: CASSQGREYEQYF.

Only a few counts were recorded for this clonotype. The DNA for the CDR3 is TGTGCCAGCTCACCCCTAGTCAATGAGCAGTTCTTC. This gives the protein CASSPLVNEQFF. The V call is TRBV18, the J call TRBJ2-1; D remains ambiguous. Between the trimmed V and J ends, which lost 3 bases and 6 bases, there was a span of 6 bases. Germline assignment: CDR1 KGHSH and CDR2 LQKENI. This CDR3 region has 12 residues.

This clonotype was seen more than once but under ten times. V gene TRBV5-6 combines with J gene TRBJ2-7; 8 bases agree with TRBD1. V lost 3 bases, J lost 2 bases, and 4 bases stayed unmatched. CDR1 and CDR2 (germline): SGHDT, YYEEEE. CDR3 length: 14 amino acids. CDR3 protein: CASSSQGVPYEQYF. The CDR3 DNA reads TGTGCCAGCAGCTCACAGGGGGTGCCCTACGAGCAGTACTTC.

As to this clonotype: This may arise from a read error, as a much more abundant clone is one base away. The rearrangement joins TRBV6-2 or TRBV6-3 to TRBJ2-2; tentative D call: TRBD2 (5 bases). In germline, CDR1 is MNHEY, CDR2 SVGEGT. The CDR3 runs to 17 residues. Here the CDR3 reads CASTPTPYAPNTGEPFF. As DNA, the CDR3 is TGTGCCAGCACCCCTACACCGTACGCTCCGAACACCGGGGAGCCGTTTTTT.

The chain has TRBV2 and TRBJ2-7; D is possibly TRBD1 (6 bases). CDR3 length: 13 residues. The V gene's germline CDR1 is SNHLY and CDR2 FYNNEI. The V end lost 5 bases, the J end lost 3 bases, and 11 bases lay between the germline ends. The CDR3 sequence is CASSTGIYYEQYF. The CDR3, as DNA: TGTGCCAGCAGTACAGGGATTTACTACGAGCAGTACTTC.

This clonotype was counted between two and nine times. This chain uses TRBV29-1 with TRBJ2-1, with a tentative D call TRBD2 (5 bases). Germline assignment: CDR1 SQVTM and CDR2 ANQGSEA. V shed 3 bases and J shed 6 bases, with 9 bases lying between them. CDR3 size: 12 residues. The DNA of the CDR3 is TGCAGCGTTGATCGGACTCCCAATGAGCAGTTCTTC. It is translated as CSVDRTPNEQFF.

This CDR3 reads CASSPEGGVNEQFF. The CDR3 region has the DNA TGTGCCAGCAGCCCCGAGGGGGGAGTAAATGAGCAGTTCTTC. V and J are TRBV13 and TRBJ2-1; the D gene could be TRBD1 or TRBD2 (6 bases each). CDR3 size: 14 residues. The V gene lost 5 bases and the J gene lost 7 bases, with 15 bases spanning the gap. In germline, CDR1 is PRHDT, CDR2 FYEKMQ (reference sequence).

This clonotype was detected only a few times. The V call is TRBV7-9, the J call TRBJ1-3, with D possibly being TRBD1 (5 bases). CDR1 is SEHNR and CDR2 is FQNEAQ in the germline V gene (reference sequence). Trimming took off 8 bases at V and 6 bases at J, with 14 bases between the two ends. The CDR3 loop spans 13 amino acids. The CDR3: CASASRRENTIYF. Here the CDR3 DNA reads TGTGCCAGCGCCTCCCGCAGGGAAAACACCATATATTTT.

This clonotype has more than one count but fewer than ten. The chain uses TRBV10-1 and TRBJ1-1, with D unresolved. V was clipped by 3 bases and J by 5 bases, with 10 bases between them. CDR3 size: 13 residues. Germline V gene lookup returns CDR1 WNHNN and CDR2 SYGVQD (reference sequence). The DNA for the CDR3 is TGCGCCAGCAGTGATGTGGTGGGAACTGAAGCTTTCTTT. Translating gives CASSDVVGTEAFF.

The CDR3 DNA sequence: TGTGCCAGTAGTTTCGGACCGCTACCTGGAGAAAAACTGTTTTTT. Protein product: CASSFGPLPGEKLFF. This chain links TRBV19 with TRBJ1-4, with D unresolved. CDR1 is LNHDA and CDR2 is SQIVND in the germline V gene (reference sequence). V gave up 5 bases and J gave up 8 bases, with 18 bases separating them. The CDR3 contains 15 residues.

The chain couples TRBV5-1 to TRBJ1-1; D is possibly TRBD1 (6 bases). V lost 4 bases and J lost 3, with 13 bases in between. CDR3 length equals 14 residues. Germline CDR1 reads SGHRS; CDR2 reads YFSETQ. The CDR3 reads CASSQIRGDTEAFF. The CDR3, as DNA: TGCGCCAGCAGCCAAATCAGGGGAGACACTGAAGCTTTCTTT.

This clonotype has only a few counts. The chain uses TRBV24-1 and TRBJ2-3; either TRBD1 or TRBD2 may fit D (5 bases each). This CDR3 is built from 18 residues. Germline V gene sequence: CDR1 KGHDR, CDR2 SFDVKD. Trimming stripped 3 bases from V and 2 bases from J, with 20 bases between. The CDR3 sequence is CATSDQTGTEKNTDTQYF. The CDR3 coding sequence is TGTGCCACCAGTGATCAGACCGGGACGGAGAAAAACACAGATACGCAGTATTTT.

Many counts were recorded for this clonotype. The chain employs TRBV24-1 and TRBJ2-7; possibly TRBD1 for D (6 bases). CDR1 KGHDR and CDR2 SFDVKD come from the germline V gene. Deletions cut 3 bases from V and 7 bases from J, with 12 bases between. The CDR3 is 13 residues long. CDR3: CATSDMGAGEQYF. CDR3 DNA sequence: TGTGCCACCAGTGATATGGGGGCAGGGGAGCAGTACTTC.

This clonotype occurred many times. The chain employs TRBV5-1 and TRBJ2-7, with 10 bases matching TRBD2. The CDR3 covers 14 residues. V lost 5 bases to trimming and J lost 3 bases; unmatched junction nucleotides: 5. Germline V gives CDR1 SGHRS, CDR2 YFSETQ. The CDR3 spells CASSRTSGYYEQYF. CDR3 DNA sequence: TGCGCCAGCAGTAGGACTAGCGGATACTACGAGCAGTACTTC.

V usage is TRBV7-9 and J usage is TRBJ2-7, with TRBD2 matching over 8 bases. The germline CDR1 and CDR2 sequences are SEHNR and FQNEAQ (reference sequence). This CDR3 has 15 amino acids. The V segment lost 3 bases and the J segment 5 bases; nucleotides outside the gene matches: 9. CDR3 sequence reads: CASSLTGLAFHEQYF. CDR3 bases: TGTGCCAGCAGCTTGACAGGACTAGCATTTCACGAGCAGTACTTC.

The CDR3 region is CSVDPGGPTDTQYF. CDR3 nucleotide sequence: TGCAGCGTTGACCCGGGAGGGCCGACAGATACGCAGTATTTT. This rearrangement joins TRBV29-1 to TRBJ2-3, with 8 nucleotides matching TRBD2. Losses at the gene ends were 3 bases for V and 3 bases for J; bases not matched to a gene: 5. The length of the CDR3 is 14 residues. Per the germline V gene, CDR1 is SQVTM and CDR2 is ANQGSEA.

This clonotype was seen only a few times. V gene TRBV5-6 combines with J gene TRBJ2-7, with D hard to call. V lost 3 bases to trimming and J lost 2 bases, with 15 bases between them. The germline CDR1 and CDR2 sequences are SGHDT and YYEEEE. CDR3 length equals 15 residues. The CDR3 is CASSYTGQEAYEQYF. The CDR3 DNA follows: TGTGCCAGCAGCTATACGGGCCAAGAGGCCTACGAGCAGTACTTC.